The clone carrying this T cell receptor beta chain was observed a few times. Antigen specificity is unknown. TCRdb re-analysed the 5' RACE reads in MiXCR, keeping a single row per CDR3 protein. The sample contains some 190,000 distinct CDR3 sequences, roughly 18% of which appear only once. V lost 3 bases, J lost 4 bases, and 14 bases lay in between. This CDR3 is built from 15 residues. This sample is part of a study of T-cell memory formation after mild COVID-19. Study results and caveats: Whereas later expanders leaned CD4+, clones contracting day 15 to 85 showed a balanced CD4/CD8 makeup. Some clones that responded turned up in pre-infection memory, which suggests that cross-reactive memory joined in.

The chain recombines TRBV12-3 or TRBV12-4 with TRBJ2-3; D may be TRBD2 (7 bases). The source is an adult woman who had mild COVID-19 (a few samples of this study predate the infection). Cell type and time point are not known. Input material: PBMCs or a T cell subset sorted from them (not recorded which). CDR3: CASSFAGAGADTQYF. DNA of the CDR3: TGTGCCAGCAGTTTTGCGGGGGCAGGGGCAGATACGCAGTATTTT.